This entry is about one T cell receptor (beta chain). This clonotype was seen only a few times. Which antigen it targets is not known. Per-base qualities were not stored, and no clone one base away is much larger. This sample was taken from a study of T cells after yellow fever vaccination (dated by TCRdb to about 2019). Broadly, across the study: Libraries from fractions with low cell numbers were prepared with the SMART-Seq v4 Ultra Low Input RNA kit. To track T-cell clones before and after primary and booster YFV17D yellow fever vaccination, bulk TCR alpha and beta repertoires were sequenced longitudinally. Two healthy male donors, one aged 18 to 30 and one aged 30 to 40 years, were included in the cohort. Blood samples were taken at several timepoints before and after primary and secondary immunization, and bulk PBMC replicates and cell subsets were isolated. General findings and caveats noted by the study authors: A small share of clonotypes was detected in both CD4 and CD8 compartments, with the overlap likely arising from convergent recombination. The secondary T-cell response was found to be weaker but faster than the primary response, with a peak reached on day 5 rather than on day 15. Because abundant contaminating clonotypes from the bulk population could be contained in FACS-sorted repertoires, computational filtering was required. Most clones expanded after primary vaccination were re-detected after the booster (almost 97% of CD4 and around 86% of CD8), suggesting broad memory maintenance. Because only a couple of donors were included in the study, the extent to which the findings can be generalized is limited.

The treatment or condition label, read with the paper, signifies: live attenuated yellow fever vaccine strain. Two biological replicates of bulk PBMCs were collected at each blood-draw timepoint. PBMCs were isolated from peripheral blood using a standard Ficoll-Paque protocol. TriZol was used to extract RNA from bulk PBMCs, from CD4 and CD8 fractions, and from dextramer-positive and dextramer-negative fractions. Synthesis of TCR cDNA relied on 5'RACE template switching, a step that introduced a universal primer site along with unique molecular identifiers. cDNA synthesis was primed from both the TCR alpha and TCR beta constant segments. Libraries were amplified in two PCR steps, with sample barcodes and sequencing adapters added in the second step. Sequencing of libraries was done on Illumina HiSeq 2500 (2x100 bp) or NovaSeq (2x150 bp). The study's own analysis went as follows. MIGEC was used to demultiplex reads and collapse the reads into UMI consensus sequences, and MiXCR was used for V(D)J alignment. Clonotypes responding to the vaccine were identified with edgeR on replicate PBMC samples, with the criteria of FDR below 0.01 and a log2 fold change above 5 up to day 15. CD4 or CD8 identity was assigned to each bulk clonotype according to whether the clonotype was present at higher abundance in the sequenced CD4 repertoire or the sequenced CD8 repertoire. The public reads were reprocessed in TCRdb via fastp at Q25 and MiXCR, keeping in-frame beta chains. Rows are unified per CDR3 protein, each entry keeping the most common DNA and genes. TCRdb's processing, not the study's, gives the V and J calls here. The sample has 500,000 to 650,000 distinct CDR3 sequences on record, about 15% of them singletons. 17% of the sample is taken by the ten largest.

V gives up 0 bases and J gives up 5 bases, and the segment between their germline ends measures 11 bases. CDR1 and CDR2 (SGHRS, YFSETQ) derive from the germline V gene. The CDR3 numbers 14 residues from cysteine through phenylalanine. The retained sequence is limited to the CDR3, 42 bases, with the frame set at the first base. The rearrangement combines TRBV5-1 with TRBJ2-5, with the D gene not confidently named. The source material was PBMCs, sampled 4 to 5 days after the first yellow fever vaccination. The TCR was taken from a man between 18 and 35 years old who received the YFV17D yellow fever vaccine. The nucleotides are TGCGCCAGCAGCTTGGAGTCCAGGTTGGAGACCCAGTACTTC. This yields the protein CASSLESRLETQYF.